This T cell receptor beta chain was profiled in a study of patients and donors after allogeneic stem cell transplantation. TCRdb reanalysed the RT-PCR reads using MiXCR and keeps one entry per CDR3 protein. The table lists approximately 140,000 distinct CDR3 sequences, about two fifths of them singletons, with 50% in the top ten. CDR1 and CDR2 from the germline V gene are MNHEY and SMNVEV (reference sequence). V was shortened by 3 bases and J by 6 bases, with 11 bases between the two germline ends. The CDR3 spans 13 residues. Sequencing was done on a sample of blood, either unsorted or a sorted T cell fraction (not recorded which). This TCR was sampled from a human donor who was either an allogeneic HSCT recipient or a stem cell or donor lymphocyte infusion donor (not recorded which). It is not recorded whose cells these are; they may come from a transplant donor. This chain joins TRBV27 and TRBJ1-1; D is unresolved. CDR3 residues: CASSFGVFAEAFF. CDR3 nucleotide sequence: TGTGCCAGCAGTTTTGGGGTTTTTGCTGAAGCTTTCTTT.